These T cell receptor beta chains were read from a single sample in a study of blood T cell repertoires in COVID-19. This table comes from immunoSEQ multiplex PCR, and its TCRdb copy is limited to in-frame clones, with some not included. Here the sample spans 200,000 to 250,000 clones, just under 85% being singletons. Sequencing used PBMCs or T cells enriched from blood (not recorded which). These receptors came from a woman aged 40 to 49 with acute COVID-19. Each CDR3 is given with its conserved first and last residue. The D gene is left open where the match is weak. Rows may omit the clone size; those that give it use once, few, many or a size class.

V	J	D	size	CDR3	DNA
TRBV15	TRBJ2-2	TRBD2	.	CATSRDHDGRSTGELFF	TGTGCCACCAGCAGAGATCACGACGGGAGGTCCACCGGGGAGCTGTTTTTT
TRBV5-1	TRBJ2-5	.	once	CASSLGRGHGETQYF	TGCGCCAGCAGCTTGGGGCGGGGGCACGGAGAGACCCAGTACTTC
TRBV6-5	TRBJ1-5	TRBD1	once	CASTEQGGSQPQHF	TGTGCCAGCACCGAACAGGGGGGGAGTCAGCCCCAGCATTTT
TRBV28	TRBJ2-1	.	.	CASSQDSVKRDEQFF	TGTGCCAGCAGTCAAGATAGCGTGAAGAGGGATGAGCAGTTCTTC
TRBV7-3	TRBJ2-1	TRBD2	.	CASSLLAGGGNEQFF	TGTGCCAGCAGCTTACTAGCGGGAGGAGGCAATGAGCAGTTCTTC
TRBV6-5	TRBJ2-1	.	.	CASSYPEYYSYNEQFF	TGTGCCAGCAGTTACCCCGAGTACTACTCCTACAATGAGCAGTTCTTC
TRBV7-9	TRBJ1-1	TRBD1	.	CASSLGQGNTEAFF	TGTGCCAGCAGCTTAGGACAGGGGAACACTGAAGCTTTCTTT
TRBV24-1	TRBJ2-2	TRBD2	.	CATSPPSGANLTGELFF	TGTGCCACCAGCCCCCCCAGCGGGGCTAACCTGACCGGGGAGCTGTTTTTT
TRBV19	TRBJ1-5	.	.	CASSNREKGLKQPQHF	TGTGCCAGTAGTAACCGGGAGAAAGGCCTTAAACAGCCCCAGCATTTT
TRBV19	TRBJ1-5	TRBD1	.	CASSRGQVASNQPQHF	TGTGCCAGTAGTAGGGGACAGGTTGCAAGCAATCAGCCCCAGCATTTT
TRBV11-2	TRBJ1-1	.	.	CASSLSSQTTTEAFF	TGTGCCAGCAGCTTAAGCTCACAGACGACCACTGAAGCTTTCTTT
TRBV11-3	TRBJ2-2	.	.	CASSLVSTGELFF	TGTGCCAGCAGCTTAGTTTCTACCGGGGAGCTGTTTTTT
TRBV6-4	TRBJ2-1	TRBD1	.	CASSDGTGGNEQFF	TGTGCCAGCAGTGACGGGACAGGGGGCAATGAGCAGTTCTTC
TRBV9	TRBJ2-5	.	.	CASSVDLGSETQYF	TGTGCCAGCAGCGTAGATCTCGGTAGTGAGACCCAGTACTTC
TRBV6-1	TRBJ1-6	.	.	CASSVYDNSRNSPLHF	TGTGCCAGCAGTGTTTATGATAACAGCAGGAATTCACCCCTCCACTTT
TRBV15	TRBJ2-3	TRBD2	.	CATSRPGTSGLTDTQYF	TGTGCCACCAGCAGACCCGGGACTAGCGGTCTCACAGATACGCAGTATTTT
TRBV13	TRBJ1-1	.	.	CASSRPQGGRTEAFF	TGTGCCAGCAGCCGCCCACAGGGCGGGCGCACTGAAGCTTTCTTT
TRBV28	TRBJ2-2	TRBD2	.	CASSPRLAVLTGELFF	TGTGCCAGCAGCCCCCGGCTAGCGGTCCTCACCGGGGAGCTGTTTTTT
TRBV12-3/TRBV12-4	TRBJ2-3	.	once	CASSRDSGNTQYF	TGTGCCAGCAGCCGGGACTCAGGAAATACGCAGTATTTT
TRBV4-1	TRBJ2-1	TRBD2	.	CASSQDPSGGYNEQFF	TGCGCCAGCAGCCAAGACCCTAGCGGGGGTTACAATGAGCAGTTCTTC
TRBV11-3	TRBJ2-7	.	.	CASRTVQYF	TGTGCCAGCAGGACAGTGCAGTACTTC
TRBV7-9	TRBJ2-7	.	.	CASSSLGGQFIRLYF	TGTGCCAGCAGCTCCCTCGGCGGACAGTTCATACGGCTGTACTTC
TRBV18	TRBJ1-2	TRBD1	.	CASSRGQGGYTF	TGTGCCAGCTCCAGGGGGCAGGGAGGCTACACCTTC
TRBV12-3/TRBV12-4	TRBJ2-7	.	.	CASSPSRREQYF	TGTGCCAGCAGTCCCTCTAGACGGGAGCAGTACTTC
TRBV11-2	TRBJ2-2	.	.	CASSLVLAPTGELFF	TGTGCCAGCAGCTTAGTACTAGCCCCCACCGGGGAGCTGTTTTTT
TRBV7-9	TRBJ1-6	TRBD1	.	CASKTGQYNSPLHF	TGTGCCAGCAAAACGGGACAGTATAATTCACCCCTCCACTTT
TRBV18	TRBJ2-1	TRBD2	.	CASSPPIKLAGLKQFF	TGTGCCAGCTCACCACCGATTAAACTAGCGGGGCTTAAGCAGTTCTTC
TRBV4-1	TRBJ1-3	TRBD1	.	CASSYGDRSGNTIYF	TGCGCCAGCAGCTATGGGGACAGGTCAGGAAACACCATATATTTT
TRBV3-1/TRBV3-2	TRBJ2-1	TRBD2	.	CASSQDSRLAGTHEQFF	TGTGCCAGCAGCCAAGATAGTCGGCTAGCGGGAACGCATGAGCAGTTCTTC
TRBV19	TRBJ2-2	.	.	CASSTGARHTGELFF	TGTGCCAGTAGTACGGGAGCGCGGCATACCGGGGAGCTGTTTTTT
TRBV4-3	TRBJ1-1	.	.	CASSQEGGMNTEAFF	TGCGCCAGCAGCCAAGAAGGCGGGATGAACACTGAAGCTTTCTTT
TRBV3-1/TRBV3-2	TRBJ1-2	TRBD1	.	CASIPTRDSGRGHGYTF	TGTGCCAGCATCCCTACCCGGGACAGTGGGCGCGGCCATGGCTACACCTTC
TRBV27	TRBJ2-1	.	.	CASREDGYEQFF	TGTGCCAGCAGGGAGGATGGCTATGAGCAGTTCTTC
TRBV6-2/TRBV6-3	TRBJ2-7	TRBD2	.	CASSSAGDEQYF	TGTGCCAGCAGTTCTGCGGGGGACGAGCAGTACTTC
TRBV9	TRBJ2-3	.	.	CASSASSDADTQYF	TGTGCCAGCAGCGCAAGTTCAGATGCAGATACGCAGTATTTT
TRBV15	TRBJ1-2	.	.	CATSSIRTDNYGYTF	TGTGCCACCAGCAGTATCAGGACAGATAACTATGGCTACACCTTC
TRBV3-1/TRBV3-2	TRBJ1-3	.	.	CASSQRSSFSGNTIYF	TGTGCCAGCAGCCAACGTTCGTCTTTCTCTGGAAACACCATATATTTT
TRBV7-9	TRBJ1-2	.	.	CASTPYTEGYTF	TGTGCCAGCACCCCATACACGGAGGGCTACACCTTC
TRBV6-2/TRBV6-3	TRBJ1-3	TRBD1	.	CASSPGQTGNTIYF	TGTGCCAGCAGCCCGGGACAGACTGGAAACACCATATATTTT
TRBV11-2	TRBJ1-1	.	.	CASSLRISSRGGNTEAFF	TGTGCCAGCAGCTTAAGGATAAGTTCTCGAGGGGGGAACACTGAAGCTTTCTTT
TRBV10-1	TRBJ1-3	.	.	CASSESAGKGNTIYF	TGCGCCAGCAGTGAGTCGGCGGGGAAAGGAAACACCATATATTTT